Listed below are T cell receptor beta chains from one sample, sequenced in a study of T cell repertoires in cytomegalovirus infection. Using its own MiXCR run on the reads, TCRdb lists one record per CDR3 protein. The sample contains fewer than 950,000 distinct CDR3 sequences, about 30% of which appear only once. For these TCRs, the target antigens are not known. Sequencing used cultured CD8+ T cells from PBMCs, obtained from culture after CMV antigen stimulation. These receptors originate from a human donor in good health (CMV status not recorded). Some clones in this sample may be carry-over from other donors' samples. The CDR3 runs from the conserved cysteine through the conserved F or W. Fields, in order: D gene, J gene, V gene, clone size, CDR3 DNA, CDR3 protein. D genes are given only for firm matches. Rows give clone size only sometimes, using once, few, many, or a class for an expanded clone.

>.|TRBJ1-1|TRBV6-5|once
TGTGCCAGCACCCTAACCCCGACAACTGAAGCTTTCTTT
CASTLTPTTEAFF
>TRBD1|TRBJ2-2|TRBV7-8|few
TGTGCCAGCAGCTCCAGGGCAGGGGGAGTCACCGGGGAGCTGTTTTTT
CASSSRAGGVTGELFF
>.|TRBJ1-1|TRBV7-9|.
TGTGCCAGCAGCGACTCCCGGGACAAATTTGAAGCTTTCTTT
CASSDSRDKFEAFF
>.|TRBJ1-1|TRBV7-9|many
TGTGCCAGCAGCTTAGTGGCAGGGAGGGCAGATGAAGCTTTCTTT
CASSLVAGRADEAFF
>TRBD1|TRBJ1-1|TRBV29-1|once
TGCAGCGGGGGACAGGTCGGAACTGAAGCTTTCTTT
CSGGQVGTEAFF
>TRBD2|TRBJ2-5|TRBV20-1|few
TGCAGTGCTAGAGGCGGGGGAGAGACCCAGTACTTC
CSARGGGETQYF
>.|TRBJ1-6|TRBV7-2|many
TGTGCCAGCAGCTTAGAAATAAGGATTATGAATTCACCCCTCCACTTT
CASSLEIRIMNSPLHF
>.|TRBJ2-3|TRBV15|.
TGTGCCACCAGCAGAGCCGGCGGAGATACGCAGTATTTT
CATSRAGGDTQYF
>TRBD1|TRBJ1-5|TRBV7-2|many
TGTGCCAGCAGCCAAGAAGGACAGGGAAGTAGGCAGCCCCAGCATTTT
CASSQEGQGSRQPQHF
>.|TRBJ2-1|TRBV7-2|many
TGTGCCAGCAGCTTAGCGAGGCGGGGGCCTTACAATGAGCAGTTCTTC
CASSLARRGPYNEQFF
>TRBD1|TRBJ1-1|TRBV6-2/TRBV6-3|few
TGTGCCAGCAGTTACCCATATGCAACGGGACAGAAAAACACTGAAGCTTTCTTT
CASSYPYATGQKNTEAFF
>TRBD1|TRBJ2-1|TRBV29-1|.
TGCAGCGTCGAGAGACAGGGTGGGTCCTACAATGAGCAGTTCTTC
CSVERQGGSYNEQFF
>.|TRBJ2-1|TRBV27|many
TGTGCCAGCCGGGCGGGCTACAATGAGCAGTTCTTC
CASRAGYNEQFF
>.|TRBJ1-1|TRBV27|.
TGTGCCAGCGGATCGAGGGCCGGGGGACAGAACACTGAAGCTTTCTTT
CASGSRAGGQNTEAFF
>.|TRBJ2-2|TRBV7-9|few
TGTGCCAGCAGCTCCACCAGCCCCGGGGAGCTGTTTTTT
CASSSTSPGELFF
>TRBD1|TRBJ2-3|TRBV7-9|.
TGTGCCAGCAGCTCCCGGGACAGGGGGCCGTCAGATACGCAGTATTTT
CASSSRDRGPSDTQYF
>.|TRBJ2-5|TRBV27|.
TGTGCCAGCAGTTTATCTGGGTTGTGGGAGACCCAGTACTTC
CASSLSGLWETQYF
>.|TRBJ2-6|TRBV4-2|few
TGTGCCAGCAGCCGCCGTAGAGACAGTCTTGACGGGGCCAACGTCCTGACTTTC
CASSRRRDSLDGANVLTF
>TRBD1|TRBJ2-2|TRBV27|many
TGTGCCAGCAGTCAACAGGGGGCGAACACCGGGGAGCTGTTTTTT
CASSQQGANTGELFF
>.|TRBJ1-5|TRBV11-2|once
TGTGCCAGCAGCCCGTACGGGGAGGGGTATAGCAATCAGCCCCAGCATTTT
CASSPYGEGYSNQPQHF
>.|TRBJ1-5|TRBV7-6|once
TGTGCCAGCAGCCAAGACTCGGGCCAGCTCCAACATTTT
CASSQDSGQLQHF
>TRBD2|TRBJ2-1|TRBV15|.
TGTGCCACCAGCAGACTGGGGGGGTCTGGGTATGAGCAGTTCTTC
CATSRLGGSGYEQFF
>.|TRBJ2-7|TRBV6-5|.
TGTGCCAGCAGTTACGGAGACGTCGGGAGCTACGAGCAGTACTTC
CASSYGDVGSYEQYF
>.|TRBJ2-1|TRBV5-1|few
TGCGCCAGCAGCTGGGACCCCGACTCCTACAATGAGCAGTTCTTC
CASSWDPDSYNEQFF
>.|TRBJ2-7|TRBV12-3/TRBV12-4|.
TGTGCCAGCAGTTTCGGTCCTCCCCCCTCCTACGAGCAGTACTTC
CASSFGPPPSYEQYF
>TRBD1|TRBJ1-5|TRBV6-1|few
TGTGCCAGCATGAGGACAGGGGATCAGCCCCAGCATTTT
CASMRTGDQPQHF
>TRBD1|TRBJ2-3|TRBV7-2|many
TGTGCCAGCAGCAAAGGCAGGGGGCTCTCAGATACGCAGTATTTT
CASSKGRGLSDTQYF
>.|TRBJ1-6|TRBV7-2|.
TGTGCCAGCAGCCCCCCCTCTGTCTCCTATAATTCACCCCTCCACTTT
CASSPPSVSYNSPLHF
>.|TRBJ2-3|TRBV27|many
TGTGCCAGCAGTTTAGGGCCAACGCAGTATTTT
CASSLGPTQYF
>.|TRBJ1-1|TRBV6-1|few
TGTGCCAGCAGTGAAGACGGGGGACCGGACACTGAAGCTTTCTTT
CASSEDGGPDTEAFF
>.|TRBJ1-6|TRBV7-8|many
TGTGCCAGCAGCTTACGCGGTGATGACTCACCCCTCCACTTT
CASSLRGDDSPLHF
>.|TRBJ2-7|TRBV6-1|few
TGTGCCAGCAGTGATACACAGGGCGGCCACGAGCAGTACTTC
CASSDTQGGHEQYF